These 14 T cell receptor beta chains share one sample of origin, sequenced in a study of CD8 T cells in ankylosing spondylitis. TCRdb analysed the 5' RACE reads with MiXCR anew, one entry per CDR3 protein. The sample consists of some 220,000 distinct CDR3 sequences, over 9.5% of them appearing once. The specimen was blood, either unsorted or a sorted T cell fraction (not recorded which). The receptors come from a male donor with ankylosing spondylitis or in good health (not recorded which).

Worth noting for this clonotype: One end of the junction varies from germline; a read error may be responsible. The chain couples TRBV7-6 to TRBJ2-3; possibly TRBD2 for D (6 bases). The CDR3 length is 14 residues. Germline V lookup: CDR1 SGHVS, CDR2 FNYEAQ. The CDR3 protein is CASSLRLWRDMQYF. The CDR3 region has the DNA TGTGCCAGCAGCCTCCGTTTATGGAGGGATATGCAGTATTTT.

This clonotype was counted ten times or more. V gene TRBV5-5 combines with J gene TRBJ2-3; TRBD1 aligns across 7 bases. The CDR3 has 15 residues. In germline, CDR1 is SGHKS, CDR2 YYEKEE (reference sequence). V dropped 5 bases and J dropped 4; count of bases not matched to a gene: 10. DNA for the CDR3: TGTGCCAGCAGGGTGACAGGGAGTAACGCAGATACGCAGTATTTT. Amino acids: CASRVTGSNADTQYF.

This rearrangement joins TRBV30 to TRBJ2-4, with a weak D call TRBD2 (6 bases). V gave up 0 bases and J gave up 4 bases, with 13 bases separating them. This CDR3 contains 15 residues. Germline V CDR1 and CDR2: GTSNPN, SVGIG (reference sequence). CDR3 DNA: TGTGCCTGGAGTGTAGGGCTAGCGACGAAAAACATTCAGTACTTC. It encodes CAWSVGLATKNIQYF.

The sample holds many counts of this clonotype. The chain joins TRBV5-5 to TRBJ1-2; perhaps TRBD1 as D (6 bases). The CDR3 sequence is 14 residues long. Germline V gene data show CDR1 as SGHKS and CDR2 as YYEKEE (reference sequence). V was cut by 4 bases and J by 2 bases, with 12 bases left in between. The CDR3 nucleotides read TGTGCCAGCAGCGCATCCGGGGGCAACTATGGCTACACCTTC. It specifies CASSASGGNYGYTF.

This clonotype was recorded at least ten times. The chain couples TRBV5-1 to TRBJ1-3; D remains ambiguous. Trimming stripped 2 bases from V and 0 bases from J, with 6 bases between. The CDR3 loop spans 14 amino acids. The germline CDR1 and CDR2 sequences are SGHRS and YFSETQ. CDR3 residues: CASSFGYSGNTIYF. CDR3 in DNA: TGCGCCAGCAGCTTCGGCTACTCTGGAAACACCATATATTTT.

This clonotype occurred many times. The genes are TRBV15 and TRBJ2-2; D remains ambiguous. CDR1 LNHNV and CDR2 YYDKDF come from the germline V gene (reference sequence). The V gene lost 1 base and the J gene lost 4 bases, with 10 bases spanning the gap. CDR3 length: 15 amino acids. CDR3 in DNA: TGTGCCACCAGCAGAGTAAGGGTTCCCACCGGGGAGCTGTTTTTT. This encodes CATSRVRVPTGELFF.

This clonotype was seen repeatedly, ten times or more. This chain connects TRBV15 to TRBJ1-2; D perhaps matches TRBD1 (5 bases). V shed 0 bases and J shed 4 bases, with 21 bases lying between them. The CDR3 has 18 amino acids. Germline V gene sequence: CDR1 LNHNV, CDR2 YYDKDF (reference sequence). For the CDR3, the DNA is TGTGCCACCAGCAGAGATAGTAGGGGCTCATCGACCCTCTATGGCTACACCTTC. It encodes CATSRDSRGSSTLYGYTF.

This clonotype was picked up many times. J is TRBJ1-1 and V is TRBV5-1, with D tentatively TRBD1 (5 bases). From germline, CDR1 is SGHRS and CDR2 YFSETQ. Between the trimmed V and J ends, which lost 2 bases and 3 bases, there was a span of 8 bases. The length of the CDR3 is 13 residues. CDR3 residues: CASSFGGDTEAFF. CDR3 nucleotide sequence: TGCGCCAGCAGCTTCGGAGGGGACACTGAAGCTTTCTTT.

The chain joins TRBV12-2 to TRBJ2-7. TRBV12-2 is flagged as a pseudogene. The length of the CDR3 is 15 residues. Here the CDR3 DNA reads TGTGCAAGTCGCTTAAGGTGGAGAGATACCTACGAGCAGTACTTC. This codes for CASRLRWRDTYEQYF.

Many counts were recorded for this clonotype. The chain recombines TRBV27 with TRBJ2-2; D is ambiguous. This CDR3 is 13 amino acids long. The ends were cut back, 2 bases at V and 4 bases at J, with 5 bases in the middle. In germline, CDR1 is MNHEY, CDR2 SMNVEV (reference sequence). The CDR3 protein is CASSLEPTGELFF. For the CDR3, the DNA is TGTGCCAGCAGTTTAGAGCCCACCGGGGAGCTGTTTTTT.

This rearrangement joins TRBV30 to TRBJ2-5; no clear D. V was cut by 3 bases and J by 5 bases, with 10 bases left in between. This CDR3 spans 12 amino acids. Looked up from germline, CDR1 is GTSNPN and CDR2 is SVGIG (reference sequence). The CDR3 nucleotides are TGTGCCTGGAGGGGCATCCGGGAGACCCAGTACTTC. Residues: CAWRGIRETQYF. Looking up the rest from reference TRBV30 and TRBJ2-5 gives the full variable domain: SQTIHQWPATLVQPVGSPLSLECTVEGTSNPNLYWYRQAAGRGLQLLFYSVGIGQISSEVPQNLSASRPQDRQFILSSKKLLLSDSGFYLCAWRGIRETQYFGPGTRLLVL.

This clonotype has a count of ten or more. CDR3 region: CASSGQITDTQYF. CDR3 DNA sequence: TGTGCCAGCAGTGGACAGATCACAGATACGCAGTATTTT. This sequence joins TRBV11-2 and TRBJ2-3; D perhaps matches TRBD1 (6 bases). CDR3 length: 13 residues. The germline V gene has CDR1 SGHAT and CDR2 FQNNGV. The V end was cut by 6 bases, the J end by 2 bases, with 9 bases between. The full variable domain, completed using reference TRBV11-2 and TRBJ2-3, is EAGVAQSPRYKIIEKRQSVAFWCNPISGHATLYWYQQILGQGPKLLIQFQNNGVVDDSQLPKDRFSAERLKGVDSTLKIQPAKLEDSAVYLCASSGQITDTQYFGPGTRLTVL.

This clonotype occurred many times. J is TRBJ2-7 and V is TRBV29-1; tentatively, D is TRBD1 (6 bases). CDR3 length: 14 amino acids. The V gene's germline CDR1 is SQVTM and CDR2 ANQGSEA. Trimming took off 1 base at V and 7 bases at J, with 17 bases between the two ends. Here the CDR3 reads CSVEVGASWVEQYF. DNA for the CDR3: TGCAGCGTTGAAGTGGGGGCCTCCTGGGTTGAGCAGTACTTC.

This clonotype has a count of ten or more. V gene TRBV9 combines with J gene TRBJ2-1; D not certain. The CDR3 has 15 amino acids. V gave up 4 bases and J gave up 8 bases, with 19 bases separating them. The V gene's germline CDR1 is SGDLS and CDR2 YYNGEE. CDR3 bases: TGTGCCAGCAGCTTTGGGTGGGTTTCAGTCGATGAGCAGTTCTTC. Protein sequence: CASSFGWVSVDEQFF.